This T cell receptor (beta chain) was obtained from a study of cytomegalovirus exposure and HLA in healthy donors. Overall study results and limits: A classifier reportedly called cytomegalovirus status with high sensitivity and specificity. Many donors carried some public TCRs, although rarity characterized most TCR sequences.

Germline trimming cut 3 bases from V and 6 bases from J; bases unmatched to any gene: 4. The CDR3 runs to 15 residues. Per the germline V gene, CDR1 is SGHAT and CDR2 is FQNNGV. Note on this clone: Its target is not known.

The protocol was immunoSEQ multiplex PCR, while the TCRdb copy is restricted to in-frame clones and leaves out a portion. The table shows 50,000 or so clones, with 75% to 95% occurring only once. The V call is TRBV11-2, the J call TRBJ1-4; 10 bases agree with TRBD1. Sequencing was done on a sample of PBMCs. The TCR comes from a woman aged 25 to 39 in good health and CMV-seronegative. CDR3: CASSFLGQGYEKLFF. CDR3 sequence (DNA): TGTGCCAGCAGCTTTTTGGGACAGGGGTATGAAAAACTGTTTTTT.